The present T cell receptor beta chain was sequenced within a study of follicular helper T cells after annual influenza vaccination. With regard to this clone: Its antigen is currently unknown.

Study conclusions and caveats: Day 7 ICOS+CD38+ clones were most often found later in ICOS-CD38- cTfh cells. Change in circulating plasmablasts correlated with ICOS+CD38+ cTfh clonality change. Each annual vaccination recalled recurring oligoclonal ICOS+CD38+ cTfh clonotypes.

The V gene end was trimmed by 4 bases and the J gene end by 0 bases; junction bases not matched to a gene: 5. The length of the CDR3 is 16 residues. Germline assignment: CDR1 SGHDT and CDR2 YYEEEE. Libraries were prepared by immunoSEQ multiplex PCR; TCRdb keeps only in-frame clonotypes and omits some of them. The sample has about 11,000 clones, more than 60% seen once. The sequence derives from an adult who received the influenza vaccine. The rearrangement joins TRBV5-6 to TRBJ1-4, with 8 bases identical to TRBD1. The source was CXCR5- memory CD4+ T cells sorted from blood, collected 6 weeks after influenza vaccination. The CDR3 here is CASSMQGAATNEKLFF. CDR3 nucleotide sequence: TGTGCCAGCAGCATGCAGGGGGCAGCAACTAATGAAAAACTGTTTTTT.